This is a list of T cell receptor beta chains from one sample in a study of blood T cell repertoires in COVID-19. Profiled with immunoSEQ multiplex PCR; TCRdb holds only in-frame clones, not every one. The sample comprises over 20,000 clones, 70% to 90% of which are singletons, and around 15% rests with the top ten. Source material: peripheral blood. Source of these receptors: a man aged 70 or older with acute or convalescent COVID-19. CDR3s include the opening cysteine and the closing phenylalanine or tryptophan. The D gene is left open where the match is weak. The listing skips clone size in some rows; elsewhere it reads once, few, many or a size class.

abundance	d_gene	v_gene	len	j_gene	CDR3aa	CDR3nt
medium-sized	NA	TRBV21-1	14	TRBJ2-7	CASTQGSHNYEQYF	TGTGCCAGCACACAGGGGTCACACAACTACGAGCAGTACTTC
NA	NA	TRBV12-3/TRBV12-4	11	TRBJ1-5	CASSQNQPQHF	TGTGCCAGCAGCCAAAATCAGCCCCAGCATTTT
NA	NA	TRBV21-1	14	TRBJ1-5	CASSNERDYQPQHF	TGTGCCAGCAGCAATGAGAGGGACTATCAGCCCCAGCATTTT
NA	TRBD2	TRBV6-1	16	TRBJ2-4	CASSQDGRAGKNIQYF	TGTGCCAGCAGTCAAGACGGGAGGGCGGGCAAAAACATTCAGTACTTC
once	TRBD2	TRBV11-2	17	TRBJ2-1	CASSSKGLAQSGNEQFF	TGTGCCAGCAGCTCAAAGGGACTAGCCCAGTCGGGCAATGAGCAGTTCTTC
once	TRBD1	TRBV12-3/TRBV12-4	13	TRBJ1-2	CASSSTGDYGYTF	TGTGCCAGCAGTTCCACAGGGGACTATGGCTACACCTTC
few	NA	TRBV7-2	12	TRBJ2-3	CASSSTTDTQYF	TGTGCCAGCAGCTCGACTACAGATACGCAGTATTTT
NA	NA	TRBV28	14	TRBJ2-1	CASSLHNRVLGQFF	TGTGCCAGCAGTTTACACAACAGGGTTTTAGGGCAGTTCTTC
few	NA	TRBV6-1	15	TRBJ1-4	CASSEAGGGVEKLFF	TGTGCCAGCAGTGAAGCAGGGGGAGGGGTTGAAAAACTGTTTTTT
NA	TRBD1	TRBV6-5	12	TRBJ1-1	CASGRGRAEAFF	TGTGCCAGCGGCAGGGGGCGAGCTGAAGCTTTCTTT
NA	TRBD2	TRBV14	14	TRBJ2-5	CASSQGSGRETQYF	TGTGCCAGCAGCCAGGGAAGCGGGAGAGAGACCCAGTACTTC
once	TRBD1	TRBV5-5	14	TRBJ1-6	CASSWDRVDSPLHF	TGTGCCAGCAGCTGGGACAGGGTGGATTCACCCCTCCACTTT
NA	NA	TRBV5-6	13	TRBJ1-1	CASSLLHRGEAFF	TGTGCCAGCAGCTTGCTTCATCGCGGTGAAGCTTTCTTT
once	TRBD1	TRBV7-2	14	TRBJ1-2	CASSLTGTGDGYTF	TGTGCCAGCAGCCTTACCGGGACAGGGGATGGCTACACCTTC
once	NA	TRBV20-1	11	TRBJ1-2	CSAMEGYGYTF	TGCAGTGCTATGGAGGGCTATGGCTACACCTTC
NA	NA	TRBV6-2/TRBV6-3	13	TRBJ1-1	CASSYRQGNEAFF	TGTGCCAGCAGTTACCGCCAGGGGAATGAAGCTTTCTTT
NA	NA	TRBV5-4	17	TRBJ2-2	CASSLALTVANTGELFF	TGTGCCAGCAGCTTGGCCCTTACAGTCGCGAACACCGGGGAGCTGTTTTTT
NA	NA	TRBV10-3	15	TRBJ2-1	CAISPRASDYNEQFF	TGTGCCATCAGCCCCCGGGCTAGCGATTACAATGAGCAGTTCTTC
NA	NA	TRBV5-6	13	TRBJ2-7	CASSLPPVYEQYF	TGTGCCAGCAGCTTGCCCCCGGTCTACGAGCAGTACTTC
NA	NA	TRBV5-1	16	TRBJ1-4	CASSKGQLATNEKLFF	TGCGCCAGCAGCAAAGGACAGCTAGCAACTAATGAAAAACTGTTTTTT
NA	TRBD2	TRBV5-6	14	TRBJ2-7	CASSLLTSDYEQYF	TGTGCCAGCAGCTTGCTGACTAGCGACTACGAGCAGTACTTC
once	NA	TRBV13	15	TRBJ1-3	CASSPQEGPGNTIYF	TGTGCCAGCAGCCCACAGGAGGGTCCGGGAAACACCATATATTTT